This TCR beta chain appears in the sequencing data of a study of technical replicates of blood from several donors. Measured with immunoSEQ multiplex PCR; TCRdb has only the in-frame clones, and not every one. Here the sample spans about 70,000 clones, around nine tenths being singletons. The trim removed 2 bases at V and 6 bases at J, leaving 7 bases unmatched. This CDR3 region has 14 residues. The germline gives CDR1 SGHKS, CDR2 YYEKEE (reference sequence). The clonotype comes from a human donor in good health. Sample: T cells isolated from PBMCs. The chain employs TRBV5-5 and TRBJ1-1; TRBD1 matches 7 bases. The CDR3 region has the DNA TGTGCCAGCAGCTTCGGACAGGCCCCGGCTGAAGCTTTCTTT. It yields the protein CASSFGQAPAEAFF.